This T cell receptor beta chain was retrieved from a study of blood T cell repertoires in COVID-19. About the study: Collection of acute and convalescent COVID-19 samples took place in the United States, Italy and Spain. Nucleic acid was either cDNA or gDNA, and it came from T cells, B-cell-depleted T cells, or PBMCs.

Study processing details: The assay estimated nucleated cells by amplifying reference gene primers. Assay: immunoSEQ multiplex PCR; the TCRdb copy retains only in-frame clones and omits some. The V and J calls and clone size were taken over from that table, and D and trimming were inferred from the DNA. The sample records 85,000 to 110,000 clones, roughly 84% being singletons. There are 15 residues in the CDR3. Germline CDR1 is SGHAT and CDR2 is FQNNGV. The V end lost 4 bases, the J end lost 4 bases, and 13 bases lay between the germline ends. The sequenced sample consisted of peripheral blood. This sequence was found in a human donor in a cohort sampled during active or convalescent COVID-19. This chain links TRBV11-2 with TRBJ2-2; possible D gene TRBD1, 6 bases. CDR3 in DNA: TGTGCCAGCAGCTCCGCAGGGGCTATCACCGGGGAGCTGTTTTTT. Protein product: CASSSAGAITGELFF.